This T cell receptor (beta chain) appears in the sequencing data of a study of blood T cells in healthy people across ages. Study-wide results and limits: Samples with more naive T cells showed higher observed beta diversity. With age, beta diversity per million T cells declined roughly linearly, significantly by 35 to 40. Without sorted subsets, naive and antigen-experienced compartments could not be conclusively compared.

V lost 2 bases and J lost 0; bases outside the gene matches: 12. Per germline, CDR1 MNHNS and CDR2 SASEGT. This CDR3 contains 18 residues. Then a second PCR, running about 6 to 11 cycles, was carried out with a sample-barcoded 5' primer and a J-beta primer mix. Each of the samples gave a minimum of 2.5 million paired-end reads that contained CDR3. One entry per CDR3 protein, called by TCRdb with MiXCR from the 5' RACE reads. The sample carries 870,000 or so distinct CDR3 sequences, around 28% recorded once. Regarding this clonotype: What it binds is unknown.

The sequence was collected from a woman of 80 years or more in good health. The genes are TRBV6-1 and TRBJ1-1, with TRBD1 matching over 7 bases. Sequenced: blood. Here the CDR3 DNA reads TGTGCCAGCAGTGAAAGGTTCGGCAGGGGGGGCATGAACACTGAAGCTTTCTTT. Amino acids: CASSERFGRGGMNTEAFF.